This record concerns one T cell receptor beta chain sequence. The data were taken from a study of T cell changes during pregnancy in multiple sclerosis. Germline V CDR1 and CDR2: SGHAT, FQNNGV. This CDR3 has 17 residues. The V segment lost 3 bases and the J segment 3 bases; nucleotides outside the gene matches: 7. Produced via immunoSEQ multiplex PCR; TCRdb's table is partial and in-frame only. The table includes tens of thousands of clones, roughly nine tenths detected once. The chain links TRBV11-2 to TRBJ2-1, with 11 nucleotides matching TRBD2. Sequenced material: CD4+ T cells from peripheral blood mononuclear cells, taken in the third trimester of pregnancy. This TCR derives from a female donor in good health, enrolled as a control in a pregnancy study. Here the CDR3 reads CASSFPTSGVLYNEQFF. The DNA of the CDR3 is TGTGCCAGCAGCTTTCCGACTAGCGGGGTCCTCTACAATGAGCAGTTCTTC.